This T cell receptor beta chain was sequenced in a study of read filtering for tumor transcriptome and immune sequencing. The V gene lost 7 bases and the J gene lost 0 bases, with 14 bases spanning the gap. The CDR3 contains 15 residues. Germline V lookup: CDR1 MNHEY, CDR2 SVGAGI. This clonotype appeared many times. The library was built from 400 to 500 ng RNA with molecular barcoded adaptors for alpha/delta and beta/gamma chains. TCRdb re-derived calls from the reads in MiXCR, one entry per CDR3 protein. The repertoire has some 140,000 distinct CDR3 sequences, around 13% of them found once; the top ten carry 8.4%.

This TCR came from a donor at least 40 years old with multiple myeloma. This sequence joins TRBV6-5 and TRBJ2-3, with D perhaps given as TRBD1 or TRBD2 (5 bases each). Input material: a population of CD138-negative cells sorted from bone marrow. The CDR3 spells CASTPGGASTDTQYF. The DNA of the CDR3 is TGTGCCAGCACCCCTGGGGGAGCGAGCACAGATACGCAGTATTTT.